These 28 T cell receptor beta chains came from one sample sequenced in a study of blood T cells in healthy people across ages. Together with a sample-barcoded 5' primer, a J-beta primer mix was included in a second PCR lasting roughly 6 to 12 cycles. TCRdb re-derived calls from the 5' RACE reads in MiXCR, one entry per CDR3 protein. The profile shows over 550,000 distinct CDR3 sequences, less than 35% of them singletons. The sequenced sample consisted of blood. The receptors come from a woman at least 80 years old in good health.

The rearrangement uses TRBV21-1 and TRBJ1-2; the D segment call TRBD1 is taken from the table without a DNA check. TRBV21-1 is flagged as a pseudogene. This CDR3 comprises 14 residues. The CDR3 here is CASSKRGANYGYTF. CDR3 DNA: TGTGCCAGCAGCAAAAGGGGAGCTAACTATGGCTACACCTTC.

Notes on this clonotype: Since a much larger clone is just one base distant, this may be a read error. The gene calls are TRBV5-1 and TRBJ2-5, with 9 bases aligning to TRBD2. The J call may be faulty, since TRBJ2-7 better matches the DNA end. CDR3 length: 16 residues. CDR1 and CDR2 from the germline V gene are SGHRS and YFSETQ. For the CDR3, the DNA is TGCGCCAGCAGCTCGTCGTGTCCTAGCGGGGACTACGAGCAGTACTTC. Its translation: CASSSSCPSGDYEQYF.

The J gene is TRBJ1-6, the V gene TRBV5-4; possible D gene TRBD1, 6 bases. Germline V gives CDR1 SGHNT, CDR2 YYREEE (reference sequence). The V gene lost 7 bases and the J gene lost 6 bases, with 14 bases spanning the gap. The CDR3 runs to 14 residues. CDR3 sequence (DNA): TGTGCCAGCGGTTCTGGGGGGCCTAATTCACCCCTCCACTTT. Translation: CASGSGGPNSPLHF.

Comment on this clonotype: A much larger clone sits a single nucleotide away, making a read error possible. The chain has TRBV7-3 and TRBJ2-5; 12 bases line up with TRBD2. The CDR3 is 15 residues long. In germline, CDR1 is SGHTA, CDR2 FQGTGA. CDR3 sequence reads: CACSLRLAGGETQYF. DNA of the CDR3: TGTGCCTGCAGCTTACGGCTAGCGGGGGGGGAGACCCAGTACTTC.

This clonotype was seen more than once but under ten times. The rearrangement uses TRBV20-1 and TRBJ1-1; the D is unclear. Trimming cost V 8 bases and J 5 bases, with 12 bases left between them. Germline V lookup: CDR1 DFQATT, CDR2 SNEGSKA (reference sequence). CDR3 size: 11 residues. The CDR3 region has the DNA TGCAGTCCCTCCGGAGGGACTGAAGCTTTCTTT. It yields the protein CSPSGGTEAFF.

V is TRBV29-1 and J is TRBJ1-1; unclear D gene. Trimming pared 4 bases from V and 8 bases from J, leaving 20 bases between. Germline V gene sequence: CDR1 SQVTM, CDR2 ANQGSEA. This CDR3 region has 14 residues. The CDR3 DNA follows: TGCAGCGTTGTAGTCGTGGCGATAAGGGAGGAAGCTTTCTTT. Translated: CSVVVVAIREEAFF.

At least ten counts were recorded for this clonotype. The chain recombines TRBV6-5 with TRBJ2-7; the D gene could be TRBD1 or TRBD2 (5 bases each). This CDR3 spans 16 amino acids. Trimming stripped 10 bases from V and 0 bases from J, with 22 bases between. Germline V gives CDR1 MNHEY, CDR2 SVGAGI. The CDR3 sequence is CATRISPGTSSYEQYF. CDR3 nucleotide sequence: TGTGCCACTCGCATCTCGCCGGGGACGAGCTCCTACGAGCAGTACTTC.

This clonotype was recorded a few times. The V and J genes are TRBV7-2 and TRBJ1-5, with D perhaps TRBD1 (5 bases). This CDR3 comprises 13 residues. Germline values: CDR1 SGHTA, CDR2 FQGNSA. The V gene lost 4 bases and the J gene lost 5 bases, with 9 bases spanning the gap. CDR3 DNA: TGTGCCAGCAGCTCGCGGGGGGATCAGCCCCAGCATTTT. It specifies CASSSRGDQPQHF.

This clonotype has a count of ten or more. V gene TRBV12-3 or TRBV12-4 combines with J gene TRBJ1-6; D perhaps matches TRBD1 (5 bases). The CDR3 loop spans 15 amino acids. V was pared by 6 bases and J by 6 bases, with 15 bases between. The CDR3 DNA reads TGTGCCAGCAGACAGAGCCGGGACCCTAATTCACCCCTCCACTTT. Protein product: CASRQSRDPNSPLHF.

This clonotype has at least ten counts. The genes are TRBV4-1 and TRBJ2-1; D uncertain. CDR1 is MGHRA and CDR2 is YSYEKL in the germline V gene. V gave up 0 bases and J gave up 3 bases, with 12 bases separating them. The CDR3 contains 16 residues. CDR3 sequence: CASSQEAQYFYNEQFF. In DNA, the CDR3 is TGCGCCAGCAGCCAAGAGGCTCAATACTTCTACAATGAGCAGTTCTTC.

This clonotype was counted at least ten times. This chain connects TRBV11-2 to TRBJ2-7, with a possible D match to TRBD2 (6 bases). V lost 1 base and J 3 bases, leaving 16 bases between the germline ends. CDR3 size: 16 residues. The germline V gene encodes CDR1 SGHAT and CDR2 FQNNGV. The CDR3 loop is CASSLVVPGLSYEQYF. The CDR3 DNA follows: TGTGCCAGCAGCTTAGTTGTTCCGGGACTCAGCTACGAGCAGTACTTC.

On this clonotype itself: At one of its ends the junction is not consistent with the germline gene, which may arise from a read error. This chain uses TRBV3-1 with TRBJ1-4; unclear D gene. Germline V gene sequence: CDR1 LGHDT, CDR2 YNNKEL (reference sequence). The CDR3 runs to 15 residues. The CDR3 DNA sequence: TGTGCGAGCAGCCCCCGCGGGGTAACTAATGAAAAACTGTTTTTT. Translating gives CASSPRGVTNEKLFF.

This clonotype was observed a handful of times. This chain links TRBV6-2 or TRBV6-3 with TRBJ1-1; D is uncertain. Germline CDR1 and CDR2: MNHEY and SVGEGT. The length of the CDR3 is 17 residues. Between the trimmed V and J ends, which lost 2 bases and 5 bases, there was a span of 21 bases. CDR3 nucleotides: TGTGCCAGCAGTTACGCTCAGTTAGCGTTGGGTAGAACTGAAGCTTTCTTT. Translated, it gives CASSYAQLALGRTEAFF.

This rearrangement joins TRBV24-1 to TRBJ2-1; D may be TRBD2 (6 bases). The CDR3 is made up of 15 amino acids. V was trimmed by 4 bases and J by 7 bases, leaving 16 bases between them. Germline loops: CDR1 KGHDR, CDR2 SFDVKD. The CDR3 DNA reads as TGTGCCACCAGTGACCCGGACGGGGGAAGGAATGAGCAGTTCTTC. This codes for CATSDPDGGRNEQFF.

This clonotype was detected a few times. A junction boundary mismatches the germline segment, possibly from a read error. The rearrangement uses TRBV5-6 and TRBJ2-1; no reliable D call. Germline loops: CDR1 SGHDT, CDR2 YYEEEE. This CDR3 has 15 amino acids. The CDR3 sequence: CASSQPTAPYNAQFF. For the CDR3, the DNA is TGTGCCAGCAGTCAACCAACCGCGCCGTACAATGCGCAGTTCTTC.

This clonotype has ten or more counts. The chain links TRBV3-1 to TRBJ2-1; tentatively, D is TRBD2 (5 bases). CDR3 length: 13 residues. The germline V gene has CDR1 LGHDT and CDR2 YNNKEL (reference sequence). V dropped 6 bases and J dropped 5 bases, with 11 bases sitting between them. DNA for the CDR3: TGTGCCAGCAGACAGCGGCTCCACAATGAGCAGTTCTTC. It translates to CASRQRLHNEQFF.

This clonotype was found many times. This chain links TRBV7-8 with TRBJ1-2; 7 bases agree with TRBD1. Germline trimming cut 1 base from V and 4 bases from J; bases unmatched to any gene: 9. This CDR3 region has 16 residues. Germline-derived CDR1 and CDR2 are SGHVS and FQNEAQ. CDR3 sequence: CASSLGARGVGYGYTF. The DNA for the CDR3 is TGTGCCAGCAGCTTAGGAGCCAGGGGGGTTGGCTATGGCTACACCTTC.

Comment on this clonotype: This clone may be a read error of a much larger clone one base away. This chain joins TRBV15 and TRBJ2-7; D is perhaps TRBD1 or TRBD2 (5 bases each). Germline loops: CDR1 LNHNV, CDR2 YYDKDF (reference sequence). There are 13 residues in the CDR3. Here the CDR3 DNA reads TGTGCCGCCAGCAGAGGGGACGTTCCCGAGCGGTACTTC. Its protein product is CAASRGDVPERYF.

This clonotype was seen a few times. This chain links TRBV20-1 with TRBJ1-2; possibly TRBD1 for D (6 bases). Germline CDR1 and CDR2: DFQATT and SNEGSKA (reference sequence). Trimming pared 0 bases from V and 2 bases from J, leaving 10 bases between. This CDR3 spans 14 amino acids. This CDR3 is CSARDKGGNYGYTF. The CDR3 bases are TGCAGTGCTAGAGATAAGGGGGGGAACTATGGCTACACCTTC.

In this sample, this clonotype turned up many times. Mismatch with germline at one junction end may stem from a read error. The rearrangement links TRBV5-1 to TRBJ2-5, with 11 bases identical to TRBD2. Germline loops: CDR1 SGHRS, CDR2 YFSETQ. The CDR3 consists of 15 residues. For the CDR3, the DNA is TGTGCCAGCAGCTTAGCGGGGGGGCGCCAAGAGACCCAGTACTTC. Translated: CASSLAGGRQETQYF.

Points on this clonotype: This may stem from a read error, because a much larger clone lies one nucleotide away. The chain links TRBV5-1 to TRBJ1-4, with D tentatively TRBD1 (6 bases). The CDR3 has 13 residues. Per the germline V gene, CDR1 is SGHRS and CDR2 is YFSETQ. CDR3 residues: CASRQGLNEKRFF. The CDR3 nucleotides read TGCGCCAGCAGGCAGGGGCTTAATGAAAAACGGTTTTTT.

J is TRBJ2-7 and V is TRBV12-3 or TRBV12-4, with TRBD1 identical over 9 bases. This CDR3 is 16 amino acids long. Germline trimming cut 4 bases from V and 3 bases from J; bases unmatched to any gene: 10. The CDR3 sequence: CASSSRPGTGFYEQYF. The DNA of the CDR3 is TGTGCCAGCAGTTCCCGCCCCGGGACAGGGTTCTACGAGCAGTACTTC.

This clonotype came up many times. The rearrangement uses TRBV6-5 and TRBJ1-2; D unclear. The CDR3 runs to 16 residues. V was trimmed by 4 bases and J by 4 bases, leaving 19 bases between them. Looked up from germline, CDR1 is MNHEY and CDR2 is SVGAGI. The CDR3 protein is CASSSAYTLRGYGYTF. Written as DNA, the CDR3 is TGTGCCAGCAGTTCCGCATACACCCTACGAGGCTATGGCTACACCTTC.

This sequence joins TRBV25-1 and TRBJ1-5, with D possibly being TRBD1 (5 bases). From germline, CDR1 is MGHDK and CDR2 SYGVNS. V was cut by 8 bases and J by 5 bases, with 13 bases left in between. This CDR3 spans 13 amino acids. The CDR3 DNA reads TGTGCCAGCGCCGGGACGGGGCATCAGCCCCAGCATTTT. It is translated as CASAGTGHQPQHF.

This clonotype was picked up many times. V gene TRBV6-2 or TRBV6-3 combines with J gene TRBJ1-1; the D is unclear. Germline-derived CDR1 and CDR2 are MNHEY and SVGEGT. Deletions cut 5 bases from V and 1 base from J, with 11 bases between. There are 14 residues in the CDR3. The CDR3, as DNA: TGTGCCAGCAGTGACGCAAGGGCGAACACTGAAGCTTTCTTT. Protein sequence: CASSDARANTEAFF.

This clonotype was detected only a few times. The V call is TRBV6-6, the J call TRBJ1-5; 7 bases agree with TRBD1. J gave up 3 bases and V 6 bases, and 5 bases lay outside the gene matches. CDR1 MNHNY and CDR2 SVGAGI come from the germline V gene (reference sequence). The CDR3 is 14 amino acids. DNA of the CDR3: TGTGCCAGCAGGCCCGGGACAGACAATCAGCCCCAGCATTTT. Protein product: CASRPGTDNQPQHF.

In this sample, this clonotype turned up many times. The genes are TRBV15 and TRBJ2-1, with D possibly being TRBD2 (5 bases). Germline V gene sequence: CDR1 LNHNV, CDR2 YYDKDF (reference sequence). V was cut by 1 base and J by 0 bases, with 13 bases left in between. The CDR3 totals 17 residues. CDR3 coding DNA: TGTGCCACCAGCAGAGGCGCGGGCGCGAGCTCCTACAATGAGCAGTTCTTC. This gives the protein CATSRGAGASSYNEQFF.

This clonotype was seen at least ten times. DNA of the CDR3: TGTGCCATCAGTAAGACGGATGAGCAGTTCTTC. Translation: CAISKTDEQFF. V usage is TRBV10-3 and J usage is TRBJ2-1; D not resolved. The V and J ends lost 5 bases and 8 bases respectively, with 7 bases between them. This CDR3 has 11 residues. Germline lookup yields CDR1 ENHRY and CDR2 SYGVKD.